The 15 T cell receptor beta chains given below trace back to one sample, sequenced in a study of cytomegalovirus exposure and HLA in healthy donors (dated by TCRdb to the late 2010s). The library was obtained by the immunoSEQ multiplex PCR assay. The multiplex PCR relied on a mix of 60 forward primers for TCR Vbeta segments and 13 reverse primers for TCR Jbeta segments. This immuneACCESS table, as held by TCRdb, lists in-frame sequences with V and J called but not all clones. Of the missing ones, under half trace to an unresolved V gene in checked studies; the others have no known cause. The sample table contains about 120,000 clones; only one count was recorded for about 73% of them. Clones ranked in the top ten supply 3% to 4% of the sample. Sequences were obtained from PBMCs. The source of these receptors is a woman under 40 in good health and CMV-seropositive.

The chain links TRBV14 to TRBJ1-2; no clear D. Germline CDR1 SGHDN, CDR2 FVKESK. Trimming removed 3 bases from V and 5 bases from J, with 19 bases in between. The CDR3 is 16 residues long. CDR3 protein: CASSHNTASYLYGYTF. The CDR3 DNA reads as TGTGCCAGCAGCCATAATACAGCTTCTTACCTTTATGGCTACACCTTC.

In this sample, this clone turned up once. This chain's CDR3 is CASSAGTSGISDTQYF. The CDR3 coding sequence is TGCGCCAGCAGCGCCGGGACTAGCGGTATCTCAGATACGCAGTATTTT. The V and J genes are TRBV5-1 and TRBJ2-3; 11 nucleotides match TRBD2. The CDR3 has 16 residues. Germline trimming cut 4 bases from V and 4 bases from J; bases unmatched to any gene: 8. The germline V gene has CDR1 SGHRS and CDR2 YFSETQ.

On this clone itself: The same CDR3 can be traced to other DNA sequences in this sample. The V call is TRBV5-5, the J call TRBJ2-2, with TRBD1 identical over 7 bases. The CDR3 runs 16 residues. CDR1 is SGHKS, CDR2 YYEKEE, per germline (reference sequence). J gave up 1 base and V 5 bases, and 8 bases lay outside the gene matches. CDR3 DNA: TGTGCCAGCAGTTTGAAGGGGGCCCTGAACACCGGGGAGCTGTTTTTT. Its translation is CASSLKGALNTGELFF.

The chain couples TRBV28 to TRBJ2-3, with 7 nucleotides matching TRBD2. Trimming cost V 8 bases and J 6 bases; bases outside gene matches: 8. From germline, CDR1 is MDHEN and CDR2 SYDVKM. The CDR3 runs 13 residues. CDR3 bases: TGTGCCAGCGGTTGGGGGGGGAGGGATACGCAGTATTTT. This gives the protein CASGWGGRDTQYF.

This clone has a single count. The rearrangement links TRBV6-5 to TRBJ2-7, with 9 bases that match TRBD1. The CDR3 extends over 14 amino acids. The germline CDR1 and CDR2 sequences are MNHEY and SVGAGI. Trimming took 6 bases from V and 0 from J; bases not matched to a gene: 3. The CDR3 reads CASSWDRDSYEQYF. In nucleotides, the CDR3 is TGTGCCAGCAGCTGGGACAGGGACTCCTACGAGCAGTACTTC.

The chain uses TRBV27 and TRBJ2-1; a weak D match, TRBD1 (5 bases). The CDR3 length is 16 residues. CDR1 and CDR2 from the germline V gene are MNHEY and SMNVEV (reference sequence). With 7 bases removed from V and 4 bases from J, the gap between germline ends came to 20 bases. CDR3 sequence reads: CASTGPMPGYYNEQFF. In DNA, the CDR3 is TGTGCCAGCACTGGCCCTATGCCAGGGTATTACAATGAGCAGTTCTTC.

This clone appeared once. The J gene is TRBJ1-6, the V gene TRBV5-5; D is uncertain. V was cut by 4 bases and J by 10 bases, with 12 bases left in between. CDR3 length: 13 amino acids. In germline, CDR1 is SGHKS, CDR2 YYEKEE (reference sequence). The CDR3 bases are TGTGCCAGCAGCCCAACCAGTCAGTCACCCCTCCACTTT. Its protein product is CASSPTSQSPLHF.

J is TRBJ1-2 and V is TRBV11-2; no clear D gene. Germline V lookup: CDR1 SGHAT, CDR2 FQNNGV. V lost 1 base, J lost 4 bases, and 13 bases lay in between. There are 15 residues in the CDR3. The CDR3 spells CASSLARSGSYGYTF. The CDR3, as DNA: TGTGCCAGCAGCTTAGCCCGCTCCGGGAGCTATGGCTACACCTTC. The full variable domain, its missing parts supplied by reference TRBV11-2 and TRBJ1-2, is EAGVAQSPRYKIIEKRQSVAFWCNPISGHATLYWYQQILGQGPKLLIQFQNNGVVDDSQLPKDRFSAERLKGVDSTLKIQPAKLEDSAVYLCASSLARSGSYGYTFGSGTRLTVV.

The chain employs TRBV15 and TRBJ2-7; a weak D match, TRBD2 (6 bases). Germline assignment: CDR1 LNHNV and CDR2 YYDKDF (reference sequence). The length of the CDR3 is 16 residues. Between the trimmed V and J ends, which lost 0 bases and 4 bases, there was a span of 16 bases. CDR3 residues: CATSRDWARRGYEQYF. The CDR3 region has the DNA TGTGCCACCAGCAGAGATTGGGCCCGGCGGGGTTACGAGCAGTACTTC.

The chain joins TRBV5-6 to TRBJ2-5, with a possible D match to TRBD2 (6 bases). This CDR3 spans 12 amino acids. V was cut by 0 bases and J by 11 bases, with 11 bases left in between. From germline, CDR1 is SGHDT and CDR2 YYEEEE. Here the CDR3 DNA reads TGTGCCAGCAGCTTGGCCGTGGGGAGGCAGTACTTC. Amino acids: CASSLAVGRQYF. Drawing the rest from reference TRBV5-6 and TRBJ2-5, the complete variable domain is DAGVTQSPTHLIKTRGQQVTLRCSPKSGHDTVSWYQQALGQGPQFIFQYYEEEERQRGNFPDRFSGHQFPNYSSELNVNALLLGDSALYLCASSLAVGRQYFGPGTRLLVL.

CDR3 in DNA: TGTGCCAGCTCACCAACCGGGACAGGGGATCAGCCCCAGCATTTT. Translating gives CASSPTGTGDQPQHF. This chain uses TRBV18 with TRBJ1-5; TRBD1 matches 10 bases. CDR3 length: 15 amino acids. V gave up 2 bases and J gave up 5 bases; unmatched junction bases: 3. From germline, CDR1 is KGHSH and CDR2 LQKENI. Full variable domain (rest looked up from reference TRBV18 and TRBJ1-5): NAGVMQNPRHLVRRRGQEARLRCSPMKGHSHVYWYRQLPEEGLKFMVYLQKENIIDESGMPKERFSAEFPKEGPSILRIQQVVRGDSAAYFCASSPTGTGDQPQHFGDGTRLSIL.

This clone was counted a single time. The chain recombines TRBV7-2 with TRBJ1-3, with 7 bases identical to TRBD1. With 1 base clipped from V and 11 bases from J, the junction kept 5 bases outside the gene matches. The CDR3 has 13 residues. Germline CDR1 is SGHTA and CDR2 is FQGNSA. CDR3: CASSLGARGAIYF. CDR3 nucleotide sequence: TGTGCCAGCAGCTTAGGGGCCAGGGGGGCCATATATTTT. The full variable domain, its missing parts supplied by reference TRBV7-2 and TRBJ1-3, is GAGVSQSPSNKVTEKGKDVELRCDPISGHTALYWYRQSLGQGLEFLIYFQGNSAPDKSGLPSDRFSAERTGGSVSTLTIQRTQQEDSAVYLCASSLGARGAIYFGEGSWLTVV.

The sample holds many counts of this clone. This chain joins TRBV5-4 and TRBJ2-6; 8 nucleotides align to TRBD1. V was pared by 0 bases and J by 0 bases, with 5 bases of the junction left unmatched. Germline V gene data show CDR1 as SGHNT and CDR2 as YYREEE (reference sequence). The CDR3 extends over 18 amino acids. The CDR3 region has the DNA TGTGCCAGCAGCTTGGTTGGGGACAGGCCCTCTGGGGCCAACGTCCTGACTTTC. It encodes CASSLVGDRPSGANVLTF.

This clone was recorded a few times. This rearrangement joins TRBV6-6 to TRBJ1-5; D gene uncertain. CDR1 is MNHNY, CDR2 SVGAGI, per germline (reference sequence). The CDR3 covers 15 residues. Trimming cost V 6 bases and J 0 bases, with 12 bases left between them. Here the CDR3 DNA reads TGTGCCAGCAGCAAAGCGCCCAATAGCAATCAGCCCCAGCATTTT. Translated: CASSKAPNSNQPQHF.

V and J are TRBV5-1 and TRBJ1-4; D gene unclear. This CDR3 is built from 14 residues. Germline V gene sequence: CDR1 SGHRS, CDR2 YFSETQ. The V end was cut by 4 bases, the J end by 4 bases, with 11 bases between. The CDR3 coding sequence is TGCGCCAGCAGCCTCGGGATGAATAATGAAAAACTGTTTTTT. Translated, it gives CASSLGMNNEKLFF.